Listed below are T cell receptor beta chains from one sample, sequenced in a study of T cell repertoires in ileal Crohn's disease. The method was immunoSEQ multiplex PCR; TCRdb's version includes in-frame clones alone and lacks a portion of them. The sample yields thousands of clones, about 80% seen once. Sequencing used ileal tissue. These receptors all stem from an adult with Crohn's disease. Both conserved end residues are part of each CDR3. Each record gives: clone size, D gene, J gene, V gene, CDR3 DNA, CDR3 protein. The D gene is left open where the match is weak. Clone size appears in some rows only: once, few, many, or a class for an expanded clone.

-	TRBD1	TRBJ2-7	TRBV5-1	TGCGCCAGCAGGGAAGCCGGGACAGCCACAACCTACGAGCAGTACTTC	CASREAGTATTYEQYF
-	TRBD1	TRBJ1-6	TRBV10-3	TGTGCCATCGGAGCAGGGGGAGGTTCACCCCTCCACTTT	CAIGAGGGSPLHF
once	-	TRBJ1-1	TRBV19	TGTGCCAGTAGTATAGGGGGGCCTGAAGCTTTCTTT	CASSIGGPEAFF
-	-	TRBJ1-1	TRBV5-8	TGTGCCAGCAGCCGGGGGGCCCCACTGATGAACACTGAAGCTTTCTTT	CASSRGAPLMNTEAFF
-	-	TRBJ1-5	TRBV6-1	TGTGCCAGCCTTGGTCGGGGAGTTCAGCCCCAGCATTTT	CASLGRGVQPQHF
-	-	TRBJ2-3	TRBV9	TGTGCCAGCAGCGTAGTGGGGGCCCATACAGATACGCAGTATTTT	CASSVVGAHTDTQYF
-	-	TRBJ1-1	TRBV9	TGTGCCAGCAGCGTAGGAGGTGATGCAGGGAGGACTGAAGCTTTCTTT	CASSVGGDAGRTEAFF
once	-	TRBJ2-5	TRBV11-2	TGTGCCAGCAGCTTATTTGGACAGGAGACCCAGTACTTC	CASSLFGQETQYF
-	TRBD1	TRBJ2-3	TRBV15	TGTGCCACCAGCAGAGAACAGGGGAGCACAGATACGCAGTATTTT	CATSREQGSTDTQYF
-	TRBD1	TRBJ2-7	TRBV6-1	TGTGCCAGCAGTGAATCGGTTACAGGGGCCTACGAGCAGTACTTC	CASSESVTGAYEQYF
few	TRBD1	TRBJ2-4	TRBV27	TGTGCCAGCAGTTTAACAGGGGGCACGTCCAAAAACATTCAGTACTTC	CASSLTGGTSKNIQYF
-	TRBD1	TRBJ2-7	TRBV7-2	TGTGCCAGCAGCTTTTATACAGGGGCGTCCTACGAGCAGTACTTC	CASSFYTGASYEQYF
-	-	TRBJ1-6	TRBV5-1	TGCGCCAGCAGCTACTCAGGGGATAATTCACCCCTCCACTTT	CASSYSGDNSPLHF
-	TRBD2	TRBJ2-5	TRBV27	TGTGCCAGCAGCACCAGGGATAGCGGGAGGTTTGAGACCCAGTACTTC	CASSTRDSGRFETQYF
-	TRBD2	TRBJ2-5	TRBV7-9	TGTGCCAGCAGCCCCGCCCGGCGACTAGCGGGAGGAGAGACCCAGTACTTC	CASSPARRLAGGETQYF
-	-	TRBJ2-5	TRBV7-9	TGTGCCAGCAGCGTGGGACAACAACAAGAGACCCAGTACTTC	CASSVGQQQETQYF
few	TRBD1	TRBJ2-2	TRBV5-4	TGTGCCAGCAGCTTCCAAGGGGACAGGGGTGCCGGGGAGCTGTTTTTT	CASSFQGDRGAGELFF
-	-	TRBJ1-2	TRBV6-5	TGTGCCAGCAGTTACTCGTACAGTAACTATGGCTACACCTTC	CASSYSYSNYGYTF
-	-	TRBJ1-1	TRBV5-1	TGCGCCAGCAGCGCGGGGGGGGCTTACACTGAAGCTTTCTTT	CASSAGGAYTEAFF
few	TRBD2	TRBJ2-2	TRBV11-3	TGTGCCAGCAGCTTGGGGGGGATGATGGACACCGGGGAGCTGTTTTTT	CASSLGGMMDTGELFF
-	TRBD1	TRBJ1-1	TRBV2	TGTGCCAGCATGGGACAGATGAACACTGAAGCTTTCTTT	CASMGQMNTEAFF
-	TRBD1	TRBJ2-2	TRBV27	TGTGCCAGCAGTTTAATGGACAGGGGAGCCACCGGGGAGCTGTTTTTT	CASSLMDRGATGELFF
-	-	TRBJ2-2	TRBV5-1	TGCGCCAGCAGCCGGGCCCCCGGGGTAGCGAACACCGGGGAGCTGTTTTTT	CASSRAPGVANTGELFF
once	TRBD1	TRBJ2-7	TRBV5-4	TGTGCCAGCAGCTTTGAGGGGACAGGGAGCTACGAGCAGTACTTC	CASSFEGTGSYEQYF
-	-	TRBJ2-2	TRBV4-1	TGCGCCAGCAGCCAAGTTGGACTGAACACCGGGGAGCTGTTTTTT	CASSQVGLNTGELFF
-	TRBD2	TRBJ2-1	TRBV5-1	TGCGCCAGCAGCTGGGCTAGCGGGAGCCCATCCTACAATGAGCAGTTCTTC	CASSWASGSPSYNEQFF
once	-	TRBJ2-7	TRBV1	TGCACCAGCAGCCATTCTGGGAGGACTAGCGCTTACTACGAGCAGTACTTC	CTSSHSGRTSAYYEQYF
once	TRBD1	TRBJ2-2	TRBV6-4	TGTGCCAGCAGTGGACAGGGGGACACCGGGGAGCTGTTTTTT	CASSGQGDTGELFF
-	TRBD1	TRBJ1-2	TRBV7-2	TGTGCCAGCAGTTCGGGACAGCATGGCTACACCTTC	CASSSGQHGYTF
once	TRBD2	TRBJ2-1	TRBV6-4	TGTGCCAGCAGTGAATACGGACTAGCGGGAGGGCCGGGAGGCAATGAGCAGTTCTTC	CASSEYGLAGGPGGNEQFF
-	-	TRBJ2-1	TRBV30	TGTGCCTGGAGTACTGATAGCGGCTACAATGAGCAGTTCTTC	CAWSTDSGYNEQFF
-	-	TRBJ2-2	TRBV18	TGTGCCAGCTCCCGGGACAATCCGAACACCGGGGAGCTGTTTTTT	CASSRDNPNTGELFF
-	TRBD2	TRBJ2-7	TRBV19	TGTGCCAGTAGTATGGGAGGGAGGACCCGATACGAGCAGTACTTC	CASSMGGRTRYEQYF
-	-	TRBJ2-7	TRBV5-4	TGTGCCAGCAGCTCAGGAGGCTACGAGCAGTACTTC	CASSSGGYEQYF
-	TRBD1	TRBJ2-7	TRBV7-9	TGTGCCAGCAGCTTAGATACAGGGGGCTACGAGCAGTACTTC	CASSLDTGGYEQYF
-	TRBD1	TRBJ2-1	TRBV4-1	TGCGCCAGCAGCCAAGAAGGGACAGGCTACAATGAGCAGTTCTTC	CASSQEGTGYNEQFF
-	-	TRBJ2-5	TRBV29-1	TGCAGCGTTGGCAGGGCTAGCGCTATAGAGACCCAGTACTTC	CSVGRASAIETQYF
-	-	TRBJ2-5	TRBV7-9	TGTGCCAGCAGCTTAGCATCCGGGACGCAGGGGGAGACCCAGTACTTC	CASSLASGTQGETQYF
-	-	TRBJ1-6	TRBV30	TGTGCCTGGAGTGGGAGCTCCTATAATTCACCCCTCCACTTT	CAWSGSSYNSPLHF
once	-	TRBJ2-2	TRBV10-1	TGCGCCAGCAGTGAGAACCAGGGGGAGCTGTTTTTT	CASSENQGELFF
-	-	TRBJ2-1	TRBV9	TGTGCCAGCAGCGTAGCTGGCACTACCTACAATGAGCAGTTCTTC	CASSVAGTTYNEQFF
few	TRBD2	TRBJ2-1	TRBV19	TGTGCCAGTAGTCGGGGGGGACTAGCGGGGGGGAATGAGCAGTTCTTC	CASSRGGLAGGNEQFF
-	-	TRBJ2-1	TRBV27	TGTGCCAGCAGCCCCCGTTGGGGAGATGAGCAGTTCTTC	CASSPRWGDEQFF
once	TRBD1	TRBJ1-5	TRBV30	TGTGCCTGGAGCGTGGGACAGGGTTTTAGTCAGCCCCAGCATTTT	CAWSVGQGFSQPQHF
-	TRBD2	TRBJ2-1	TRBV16	TGTGCCAGCAGCCAATTTCTAGCGGGAGGGCCAAATGAGCAGTTCTTC	CASSQFLAGGPNEQFF
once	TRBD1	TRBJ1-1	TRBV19	TGTGCCAGTAGTCTACAGGGGTGGGTTGAAGCTTTCTTT	CASSLQGWVEAFF
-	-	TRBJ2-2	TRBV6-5	TGTGCCATCTCGACAGGCACGAACACCGGGGAGCTGTTTTTT	CAISTGTNTGELFF
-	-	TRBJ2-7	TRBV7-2	TGTGCCAGCAGCTTATCGAAGGGACTCGAGCAGTACTTC	CASSLSKGLEQYF
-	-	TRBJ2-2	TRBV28	TGTGCCAGCAGTAAAACCACAGGGAAAGGCACCGGGGAGCTGTTTTTT	CASSKTTGKGTGELFF
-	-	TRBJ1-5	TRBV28	TGTGCCAGCACCGAACGAGGACAGCCCAATCAGCCCCAGCATTTT	CASTERGQPNQPQHF
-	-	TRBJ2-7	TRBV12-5	TGTGCTAGTGGTTTGGCGGGACTCGGTGTGGACTACGAGCAGTACTTC	CASGLAGLGVDYEQYF
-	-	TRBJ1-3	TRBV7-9	TGTGCCAGCAGCCAAGGACAGCCCGGCTCTGGAAACACCATATATTTT	CASSQGQPGSGNTIYF